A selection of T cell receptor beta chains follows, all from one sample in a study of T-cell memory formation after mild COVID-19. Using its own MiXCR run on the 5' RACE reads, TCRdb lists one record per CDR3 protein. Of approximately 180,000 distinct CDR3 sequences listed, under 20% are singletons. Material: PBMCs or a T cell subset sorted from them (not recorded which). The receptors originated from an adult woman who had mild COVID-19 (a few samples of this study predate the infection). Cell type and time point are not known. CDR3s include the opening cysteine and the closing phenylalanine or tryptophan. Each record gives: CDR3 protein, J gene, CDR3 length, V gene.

CASSLLGRPYNEQFF TRBJ2-1 15 TRBV7-2
CASSITRGLYQETQYF TRBJ2-5 16 TRBV19
CASSPPWRDGYTF TRBJ1-2 13 TRBV12-3/TRBV12-4
CASSSGQRNTGELFF TRBJ2-2 15 TRBV6-5
CSAPSRGIEQFF TRBJ2-1 12 TRBV20-1
CASRSPPPGGLNIQYF TRBJ2-4 16 TRBV7-2
CASSSGDGTGELFF TRBJ2-2 14 TRBV5-1
CASTLRGVNEQFF TRBJ2-1 13 TRBV3-1
CASSSQGLAPYEQYF TRBJ2-7 15 TRBV5-4
CASSSPTTAGNTDTQYF TRBJ2-3 17 TRBV12-3/TRBV12-4
CATSDPGWDRDGGRAQDTQYF TRBJ2-3 21 TRBV24-1
CASSRYRDSGEAFF TRBJ1-1 14 TRBV7-9
CATTTSDSYEQYF TRBJ2-7 13 TRBV7-7
CASSYSPALQETQYF TRBJ2-5 15 TRBV6-5
CSVRTGKNEKLFF TRBJ1-4 13 TRBV29-1
CASRETGKDSPLHF TRBJ1-6 14 TRBV25-1
CASSPSVGVGEKLFF TRBJ1-4 15 TRBV6-2/TRBV6-3
CASSQAGTANTGELFF TRBJ2-2 16 TRBV4-2
CASSARTSLNTGELFF TRBJ2-2 16 TRBV7-8
CASATSRGAYTDTQYF TRBJ2-3 16 TRBV5-1
CASSSGGGGEQYF TRBJ2-7 13 TRBV12-3/TRBV12-4
CSVGEDRREKLFF TRBJ1-4 13 TRBV29-1
CASSLPSSSNQPQHF TRBJ1-5 15 TRBV12-3/TRBV12-4
CAWLGVVAGNNEQFF TRBJ2-1 15 TRBV30
CASSLKLFSRNTEAFF TRBJ1-1 16 TRBV5-4
CASSVGDSGNTDTQYF TRBJ2-3 16 TRBV9
CASRGDQPQHF TRBJ1-5 11 TRBV6-1
CASSLDGYTF TRBJ1-2 10 TRBV7-9
CASSTSRTEKTLDTQYF TRBJ2-3 17 TRBV19